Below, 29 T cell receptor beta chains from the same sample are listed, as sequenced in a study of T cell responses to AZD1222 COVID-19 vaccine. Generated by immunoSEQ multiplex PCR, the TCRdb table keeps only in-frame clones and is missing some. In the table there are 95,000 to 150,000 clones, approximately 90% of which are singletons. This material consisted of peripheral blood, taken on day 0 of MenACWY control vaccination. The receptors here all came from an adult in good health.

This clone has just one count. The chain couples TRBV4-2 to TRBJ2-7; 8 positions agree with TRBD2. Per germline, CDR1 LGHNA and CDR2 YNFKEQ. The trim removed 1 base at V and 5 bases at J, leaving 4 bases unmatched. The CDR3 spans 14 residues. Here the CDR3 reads CASSQVAGIDEQYF. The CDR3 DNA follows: TGTGCCAGCAGCCAAGTAGCGGGGATTGACGAGCAGTACTTC.

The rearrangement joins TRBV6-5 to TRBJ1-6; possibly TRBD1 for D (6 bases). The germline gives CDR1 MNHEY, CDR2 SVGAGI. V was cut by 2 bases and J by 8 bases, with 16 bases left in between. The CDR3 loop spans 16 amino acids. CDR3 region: CASSYGSIGGYSPLHF. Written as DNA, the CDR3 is TGTGCCAGCAGTTACGGGTCTATAGGGGGATATTCACCCCTCCACTTT.

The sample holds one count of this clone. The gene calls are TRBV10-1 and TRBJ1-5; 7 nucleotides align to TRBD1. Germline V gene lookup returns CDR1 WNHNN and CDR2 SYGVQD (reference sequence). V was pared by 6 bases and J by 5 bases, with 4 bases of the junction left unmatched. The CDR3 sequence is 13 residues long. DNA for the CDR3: TGCGCCAGCAGCTACGGGACAGATCAGCCCCAGCATTTT. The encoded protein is CASSYGTDQPQHF.

CDR3 sequence: CSVEANVGTGGYGYTF. The CDR3 DNA reads as TGCAGCGTTGAGGCAAACGTCGGGACAGGGGGCTATGGCTACACCTTC. This chain links TRBV29-1 with TRBJ1-2, with 11 positions matching TRBD1. This CDR3 is 16 amino acids long. Germline V gene data show CDR1 as SQVTM and CDR2 as ANQGSEA. Trimming at V came to 3 bases and at J to 4 bases, leaving 10 bases not matched to a gene.

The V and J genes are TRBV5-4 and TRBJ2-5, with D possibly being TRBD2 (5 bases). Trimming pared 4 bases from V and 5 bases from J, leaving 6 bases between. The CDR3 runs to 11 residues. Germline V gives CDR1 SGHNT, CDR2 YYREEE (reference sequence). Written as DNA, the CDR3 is TGTGCCAGCAGCCGCGGGGAGACCCAGTACTTC. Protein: CASSRGETQYF.

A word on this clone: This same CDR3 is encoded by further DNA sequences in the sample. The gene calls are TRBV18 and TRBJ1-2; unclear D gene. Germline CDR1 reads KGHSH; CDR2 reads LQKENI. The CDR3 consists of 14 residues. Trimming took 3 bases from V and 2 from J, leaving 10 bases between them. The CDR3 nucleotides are TGTGCCAGCTCACCCGGGCAGACAAACTATGGCTACACCTTC. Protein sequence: CASSPGQTNYGYTF.

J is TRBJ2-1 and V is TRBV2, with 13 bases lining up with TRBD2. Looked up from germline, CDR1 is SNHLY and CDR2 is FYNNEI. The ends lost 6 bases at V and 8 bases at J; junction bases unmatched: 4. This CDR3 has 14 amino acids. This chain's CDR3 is CASRGTSGIYEQFF. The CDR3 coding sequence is TGTGCCAGCAGGGGGACTAGCGGGATCTATGAGCAGTTCTTC.

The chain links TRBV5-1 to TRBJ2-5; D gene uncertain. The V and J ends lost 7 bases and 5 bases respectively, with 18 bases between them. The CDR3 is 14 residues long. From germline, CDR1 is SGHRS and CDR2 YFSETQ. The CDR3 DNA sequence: TGCGCCAGCGTTGGACCGTCCCCTCCGGAGACCCAGTACTTC. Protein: CASVGPSPPETQYF.

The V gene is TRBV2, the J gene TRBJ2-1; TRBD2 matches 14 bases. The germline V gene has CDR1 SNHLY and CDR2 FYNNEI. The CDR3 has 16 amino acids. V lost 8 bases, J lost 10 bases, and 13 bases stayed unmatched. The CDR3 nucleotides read TGTGCCAGCCAGGGACAGACTAGCGGGAGGGCCAGGGAGCAGTTCTTC. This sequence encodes CASQGQTSGRAREQFF.

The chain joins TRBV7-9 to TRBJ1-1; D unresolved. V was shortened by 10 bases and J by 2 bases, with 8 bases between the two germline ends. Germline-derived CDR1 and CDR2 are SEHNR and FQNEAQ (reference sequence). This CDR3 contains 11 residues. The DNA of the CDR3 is TGTGCCACCGACTTTAACACTGAAGCTTTCTTT. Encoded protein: CATDFNTEAFF. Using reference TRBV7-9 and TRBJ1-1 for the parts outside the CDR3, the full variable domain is DTGVSQNPRHKITKRGQNVTFRCDPISEHNRLYWYRQTLGQGPEFLTYFQNEAQLEKSRLLSDRFSAERPKGSFSTLEIQRTEQGDSAMYLCATDFNTEAFFGQGTRLTVV.

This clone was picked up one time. The CDR3 spells CASSQDREIREQYF. DNA for the CDR3: TGTGCCAGCAGCCAAGACAGGGAAATTCGCGAGCAGTACTTC. The gene calls are TRBV6-5 and TRBJ2-7, with TRBD1 matching 7 bases. This CDR3 has 14 amino acids. Germline-derived CDR1 and CDR2 are MNHEY and SVGAGI. With V trimmed by 6 bases and J by 6 bases, 11 bases remained unmatched.

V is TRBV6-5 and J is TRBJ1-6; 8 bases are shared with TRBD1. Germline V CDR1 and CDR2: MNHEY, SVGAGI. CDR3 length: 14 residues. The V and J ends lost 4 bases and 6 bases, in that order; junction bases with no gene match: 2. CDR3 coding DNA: TGTGCCAGCAGTTTTACAGGGGGTAATTCACCCCTCCACTTT. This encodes CASSFTGGNSPLHF.

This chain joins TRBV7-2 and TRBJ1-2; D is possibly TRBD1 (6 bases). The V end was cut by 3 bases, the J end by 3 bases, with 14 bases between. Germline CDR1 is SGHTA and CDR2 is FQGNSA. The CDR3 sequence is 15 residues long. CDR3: CASSFGRGFYYGYTF. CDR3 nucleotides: TGTGCCAGCAGCTTCGGCAGGGGTTTTTACTATGGCTACACCTTC.

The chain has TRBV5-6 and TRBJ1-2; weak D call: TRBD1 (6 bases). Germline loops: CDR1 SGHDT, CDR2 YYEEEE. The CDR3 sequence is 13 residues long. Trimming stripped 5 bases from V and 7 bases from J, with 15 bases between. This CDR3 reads CASRDGGLGGYTF. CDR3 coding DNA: TGTGCCAGCAGGGACGGGGGGCTTGGTGGCTACACCTTC.

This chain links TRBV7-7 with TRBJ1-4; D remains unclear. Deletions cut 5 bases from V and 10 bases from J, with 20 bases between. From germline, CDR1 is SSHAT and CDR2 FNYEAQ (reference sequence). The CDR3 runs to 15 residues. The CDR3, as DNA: TGTGCCAGCAGCCCCGGCGGACGGGGAACGGGAAAACTGTTTTTT. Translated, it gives CASSPGGRGTGKLFF.

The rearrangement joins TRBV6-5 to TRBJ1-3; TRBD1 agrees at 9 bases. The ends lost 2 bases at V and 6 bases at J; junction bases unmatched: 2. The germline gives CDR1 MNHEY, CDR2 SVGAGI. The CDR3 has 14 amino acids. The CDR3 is CASSYRTGVNTIYF. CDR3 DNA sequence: TGTGCCAGCAGTTACAGGACAGGGGTAAACACCATATATTTT.

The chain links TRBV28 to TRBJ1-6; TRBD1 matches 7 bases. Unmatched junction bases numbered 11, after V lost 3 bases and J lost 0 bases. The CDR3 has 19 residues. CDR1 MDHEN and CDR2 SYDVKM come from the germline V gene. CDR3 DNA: TGTGCCAGCAGTTTCCCGGTGGAGGGGGCAAGCTCCTATAATTCACCCCTCCACTTT. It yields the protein CASSFPVEGASSYNSPLHF.

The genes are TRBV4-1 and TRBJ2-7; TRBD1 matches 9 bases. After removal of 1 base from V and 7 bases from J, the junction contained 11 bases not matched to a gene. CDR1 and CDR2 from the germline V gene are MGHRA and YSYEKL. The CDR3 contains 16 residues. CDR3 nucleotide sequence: TGCGCCAGCAGCCAAGGGCCGGGACAGGGAGCGTTGGAGCAGTACTTC. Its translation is CASSQGPGQGALEQYF.

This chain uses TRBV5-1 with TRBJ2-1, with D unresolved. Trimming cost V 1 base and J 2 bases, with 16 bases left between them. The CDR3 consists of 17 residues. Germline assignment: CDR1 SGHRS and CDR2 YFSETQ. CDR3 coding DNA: TGCGCCAGCAGCTTGTCAAGTATAGCAGCCCCCTACAATGAGCAGTTCTTC. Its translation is CASSLSSIAAPYNEQFF.

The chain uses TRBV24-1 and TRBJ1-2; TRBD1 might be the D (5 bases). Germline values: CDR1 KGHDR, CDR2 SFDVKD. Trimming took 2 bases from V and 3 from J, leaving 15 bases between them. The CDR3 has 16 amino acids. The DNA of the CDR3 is TGTGCCACCAGTGATTCCGGGACCGGGAGTTACTATGGCTACACCTTC. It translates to CATSDSGTGSYYGYTF.

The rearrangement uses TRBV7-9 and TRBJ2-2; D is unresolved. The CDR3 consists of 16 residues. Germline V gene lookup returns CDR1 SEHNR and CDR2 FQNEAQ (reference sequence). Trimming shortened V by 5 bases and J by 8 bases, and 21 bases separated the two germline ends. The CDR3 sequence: CASSQRPQRAAGELFF. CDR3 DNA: TGTGCCAGCAGCCAAAGGCCCCAGAGAGCTGCGGGGGAGCTGTTTTTT.

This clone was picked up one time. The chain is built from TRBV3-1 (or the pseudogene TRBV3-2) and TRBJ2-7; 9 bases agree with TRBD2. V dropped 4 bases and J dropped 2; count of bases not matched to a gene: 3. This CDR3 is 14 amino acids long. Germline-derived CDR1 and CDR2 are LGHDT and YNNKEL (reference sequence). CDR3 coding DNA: TGTGCCAGCAGCCCGGGACTAGCAACCTACGAGCAGTACTTC. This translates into CASSPGLATYEQYF.

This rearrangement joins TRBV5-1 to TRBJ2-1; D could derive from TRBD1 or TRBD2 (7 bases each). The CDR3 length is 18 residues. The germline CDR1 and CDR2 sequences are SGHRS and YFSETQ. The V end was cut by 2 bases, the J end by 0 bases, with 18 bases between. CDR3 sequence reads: CASSLSGTAGSSYNEQFF. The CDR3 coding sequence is TGCGCCAGCAGCTTAAGCGGGACAGCAGGCAGCTCCTACAATGAGCAGTTCTTC.

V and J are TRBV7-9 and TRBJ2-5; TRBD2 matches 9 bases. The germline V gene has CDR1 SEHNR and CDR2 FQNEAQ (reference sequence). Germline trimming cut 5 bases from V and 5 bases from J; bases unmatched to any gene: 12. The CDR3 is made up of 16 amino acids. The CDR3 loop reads CASSPEAGGRWETQYF. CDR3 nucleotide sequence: TGTGCCAGCAGCCCAGAAGCGGGAGGCCGTTGGGAGACCCAGTACTTC.

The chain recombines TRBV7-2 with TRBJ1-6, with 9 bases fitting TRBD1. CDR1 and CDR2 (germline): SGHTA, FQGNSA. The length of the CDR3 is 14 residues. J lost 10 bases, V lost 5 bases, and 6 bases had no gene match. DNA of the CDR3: TGTGCCAGCAGCCCCGGGACAGGGAGGTCACCCCTCCACTTT. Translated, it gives CASSPGTGRSPLHF.

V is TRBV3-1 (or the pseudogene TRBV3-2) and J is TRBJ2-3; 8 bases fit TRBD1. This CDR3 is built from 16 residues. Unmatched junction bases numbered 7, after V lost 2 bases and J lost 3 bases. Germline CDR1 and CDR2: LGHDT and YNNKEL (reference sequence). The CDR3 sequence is CASSQQGARKTDTQYF. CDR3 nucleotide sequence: TGTGCCAGCAGCCAACAGGGGGCGCGTAAAACAGATACGCAGTATTTT.

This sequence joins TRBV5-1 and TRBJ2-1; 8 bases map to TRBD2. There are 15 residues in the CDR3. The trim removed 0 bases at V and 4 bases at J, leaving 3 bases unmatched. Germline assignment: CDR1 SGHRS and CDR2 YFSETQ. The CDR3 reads CASSLAAGGYNEQFF. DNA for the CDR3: TGCGCCAGCAGCTTGGCCGCGGGGGGTTACAATGAGCAGTTCTTC.

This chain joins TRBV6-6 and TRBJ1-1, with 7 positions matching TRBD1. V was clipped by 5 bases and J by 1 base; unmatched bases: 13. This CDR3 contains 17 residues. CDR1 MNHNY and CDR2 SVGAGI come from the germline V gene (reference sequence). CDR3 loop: CASSQSPPGQKNTEAFF. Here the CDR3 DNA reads TGTGCCAGCAGTCAAAGCCCTCCGGGACAGAAGAACACTGAAGCTTTCTTT.

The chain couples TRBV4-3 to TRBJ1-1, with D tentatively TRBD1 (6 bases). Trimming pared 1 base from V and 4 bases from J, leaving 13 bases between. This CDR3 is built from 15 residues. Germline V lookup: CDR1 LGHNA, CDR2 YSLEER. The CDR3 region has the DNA TGCGCCAGCAGCCAAGTCCCTCCGGGGGCCACTGAAGCTTTCTTT. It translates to CASSQVPPGATEAFF.